Listed below are T cell receptor beta chains from one sample, sequenced in a study of OX40 agonist ivuxolimab in advanced cancers. Sequencing used immunoSEQ multiplex PCR; TCRdb keeps in-frame clones, though not all of them. The sample shows 45,000 to 60,000 clones, about four fifths of them seen only once. The sequencing here drew on CD4+ or CD8+ T cells sorted from blood, taken in a trial of the OX40 agonist ivuxolimab. These receptors all stem from an adult with an advanced solid tumor such as melanoma, head and neck, liver or kidney cancer. CDR3s include the opening cysteine and the closing phenylalanine or tryptophan. D genes are given only for firm matches. Clone sizes are given selectively: once, few, many, or a class where the clone is expanded.

>TRBV2|-|once|TRBJ1-2
TGTGCCAGCAGTGAATGGGGGGGCACCGCAAGCGGCGGCTACACCTTC
CASSEWGGTASGGYTF
>TRBV20-1|-|once|TRBJ1-6
TGCAGTGCTAGAGGTCCAGGTCCCCTCCACTTT
CSARGPGPLHF
>TRBV7-9|-|-|TRBJ1-1
TGTGCCAGCAGCTCCTCCATGAACACTGAAGCTTTCTTT
CASSSSMNTEAFF
>TRBV18|-|-|TRBJ1-2
TGTGCCAGCTCACCACCTGGGGCGCGAGGCTACACCTTC
CASSPPGARGYTF
>TRBV5-1|TRBD1|-|TRBJ1-2
TGCGCCAGCAGCCCTCCGGACAGGGCTTTTGATGGCTACACCTTC
CASSPPDRAFDGYTF
>TRBV5-4|-|-|TRBJ1-6
TGTGCCAGCACTAGCCTGGGGCGGGTTGTGGGTTCACCCCTCCACTTT
CASTSLGRVVGSPLHF
>TRBV4-2|-|-|TRBJ2-3
TGTGCCAGCAGCCAAGGGGAGATTCGGAGGTCGTATTTT
CASSQGEIRRSYF
>TRBV5-1|TRBD2|-|TRBJ2-1
TGCGCCAGCAGCTTGGCGGGCGGGAGCGGGCATGAGCAGTTCTTC
CASSLAGGSGHEQFF
>TRBV27|-|-|TRBJ1-2
TGTGCCAGCAGTTTAAATGGGCAGGGTAACTATGGCTACACCTTC
CASSLNGQGNYGYTF
>TRBV2|-|few|TRBJ1-5
TGTGCCAGCAGCCTAAATCAGCCCCAGCATTTT
CASSLNQPQHF
>TRBV6-6|-|-|TRBJ2-7
TGTGCCAGCAGGCGCCTCGTGGGAACCTACGAGCAGTACTTC
CASRRLVGTYEQYF
>TRBV5-4|-|few|TRBJ2-6
TGTGCCAGCAGCCCCTTCCCGGACTCTGGGGCCAACGTCCTGACTTTC
CASSPFPDSGANVLTF
>TRBV5-1|TRBD2|-|TRBJ2-3
TGCGCCAGCAGCTTGGGGCTAGCGGGGACCACAGATACGCAGTATTTT
CASSLGLAGTTDTQYF
>TRBV7-9|TRBD1|-|TRBJ2-7
TGTGCCACTCAGGAGGCAGGGACAGCTAGCTCCTACGAGCAGTACTTC
CATQEAGTASSYEQYF
>TRBV20-1|-|-|TRBJ2-7
TGCAGTGCTAGGCATAAGCAGTACTTC
CSARHKQYF
>TRBV5-1|-|-|TRBJ2-1
TGCGCCAGCACGGACGGTTCGGGGGGCCAGAATGAGCAGTTCTTC
CASTDGSGGQNEQFF
>TRBV10-3|TRBD1|-|TRBJ2-7
TGTGCCATCAGTCGGGACAGGGGGCTCGAGCAGTACTTC
CAISRDRGLEQYF
>TRBV7-2|TRBD2|-|TRBJ2-2
TGTGCCAGCAGCTTAGGACTAGCGAGTAGGGAGCTGTTTTTT
CASSLGLASRELFF
>TRBV5-1|TRBD1|once|TRBJ2-7
TGCGCCAGCAGATCGTCTCCAGGGGGCGGCCAGAAGCAGTACTTC
CASRSSPGGGQKQYF
>TRBV9|TRBD1|few|TRBJ2-7
TGTGCCAGCAGCGTAGGACAGGGTAGGTCCTACGAGCAGTACTTC
CASSVGQGRSYEQYF
>TRBV5-6|-|-|TRBJ2-7
TGTGCCAGCAGCTTGGTGGTTCGGGGGAGCGCCTACGAGCAGTACTTC
CASSLVVRGSAYEQYF
>TRBV15|TRBD1|-|TRBJ1-2
TGTGCCACCAGCAGAGATCGGACAGGCTTTGGCTACACCTTC
CATSRDRTGFGYTF
>TRBV11-3|-|few|TRBJ1-1
TGTGCCAGCAGCACTAGCGGTCGGGGGGGCACTGAAGCTTTCTTT
CASSTSGRGGTEAFF
>TRBV4-1|-|-|TRBJ2-1
TGCGCCAGCAGCCAACGGGAGAGCTCCTACAATGAGCAGTTCTTC
CASSQRESSYNEQFF
>TRBV7-2|TRBD1|-|TRBJ1-1
TGTGCCAGCAGCTTACTACAGGGGGCGGTGACTGAAGCTTTCTTT
CASSLLQGAVTEAFF
>TRBV7-9|-|-|TRBJ1-4
TGTGCCAGCAGCTTAGCGCGGGTGGAGGAAAAACTGTTTTTT
CASSLARVEEKLFF
>TRBV5-4|-|-|TRBJ2-7
TGTGCCAGCAGCTTGCAATTGTTTCAAGGGTCCAACGAGCAGTACTTC
CASSLQLFQGSNEQYF
>TRBV6-6|-|once|TRBJ1-5
TGTGCCAGCAGTTACTCCGGGGGGGATCAGCCCCAGCATTTT
CASSYSGGDQPQHF
>TRBV2|TRBD1|once|TRBJ1-2
TGTGCCAGCAAGCAGGGACAGGGAAAGTACGGCTACACCTTC
CASKQGQGKYGYTF
>TRBV27|TRBD2|-|TRBJ2-5
TGTGCCAGCAGGCTATCCGGGACTAAAGAGACCCAGTACTTC
CASRLSGTKETQYF
>TRBV23-1|-|once|TRBJ2-1
TGCGCCAGCACCCAGGGCACTGAGCAGTTCTTC
CASTQGTEQFF
>TRBV21-1|-|-|TRBJ1-4
TGTGCCAGCAGCAATCAGTCAGGTCTGAATGAAAAACTGTTTTTT
CASSNQSGLNEKLFF
>TRBV19|-|-|TRBJ1-2
TGTGCCAGTATGGGCAGTGGCTACACCTTC
CASMGSGYTF
>TRBV5-4|-|-|TRBJ2-2
TGTGCCAGCAGCTTGTATGGGGTCACCGGGGAGCTGTTTTTT
CASSLYGVTGELFF
>TRBV29-1|TRBD1|once|TRBJ1-2
TGCAGCGTCGGGGGACAGGTCTATGGCTACACCTTC
CSVGGQVYGYTF
>TRBV14|-|once|TRBJ2-2
TGTGCCAGCAGCCAAGTGTGGGGAACCGGGGAGCTGTTTTTT
CASSQVWGTGELFF
>TRBV6-6|-|-|TRBJ2-7
TGTGCCAGCGCGGGCGGCTACGAGCAGTACTTC
CASAGGYEQYF
>TRBV4-2|-|once|TRBJ2-2
TGTGCCAGCAGCCAAGAGGGGGGGCAGGCGAACACCGGGGAGCTGTTTTTT
CASSQEGGQANTGELFF
>TRBV30|-|-|TRBJ2-2
TGTGCCTGGAGTGTATGGGACACCGGGGAGCTGTTTTTT
CAWSVWDTGELFF
>TRBV18|-|-|TRBJ1-1
TGTGCCAGCTCACCACGCGGTGGGGAGGAAGCTTTCTTT
CASSPRGGEEAFF
>TRBV4-1|TRBD1|-|TRBJ1-2
TGCGCCAGCAGCCTGGGACAGACTGTTCCAGCTGGCTACACCTTC
CASSLGQTVPAGYTF
>TRBV18|-|-|TRBJ2-5
TGTGCCAGCCAACCCCTGCAGGAGGAGACCCAGTACTTC
CASQPLQEETQYF
>TRBV2|-|-|TRBJ1-2
TGTGCCAGCAGTGAACCCCAGGGGAACTATGGCTACACCTTC
CASSEPQGNYGYTF
>TRBV6-5|-|once|TRBJ2-3
TGTGCCAGCAGGTCGGGACTTAGGTCAGATACGCAGTATTTT
CASRSGLRSDTQYF
>TRBV11-3|-|-|TRBJ2-3
TGTGCCAGCAGCACTGACGGGGGAGAGGCAGATACGCAGTATTTT
CASSTDGGEADTQYF
>TRBV19|-|-|TRBJ1-2
TGTGCCAGTAGTGGCCAGGGAGACTATGGCTACACCTTC
CASSGQGDYGYTF
>TRBV25-1|-|-|TRBJ2-6
TGTGCCAGCAGTGCACCGGGGCCGTCCGTCCTGACTTTC
CASSAPGPSVLTF
>TRBV19|-|-|TRBJ1-3
TGTGCCAGTAGTTTCCTTGACCCGGGGGCCATATATTTT
CASSFLDPGAIYF
>TRBV30|-|once|TRBJ1-5
TGTGCCTGGAGTGTACGAACACCAGGGTGGCAGCCCCAGCATTTT
CAWSVRTPGWQPQHF
>TRBV6-6|-|-|TRBJ2-1
TGTGCCAGCAGCCTCACAGGGTACAATGAGCAGTTCTTC
CASSLTGYNEQFF